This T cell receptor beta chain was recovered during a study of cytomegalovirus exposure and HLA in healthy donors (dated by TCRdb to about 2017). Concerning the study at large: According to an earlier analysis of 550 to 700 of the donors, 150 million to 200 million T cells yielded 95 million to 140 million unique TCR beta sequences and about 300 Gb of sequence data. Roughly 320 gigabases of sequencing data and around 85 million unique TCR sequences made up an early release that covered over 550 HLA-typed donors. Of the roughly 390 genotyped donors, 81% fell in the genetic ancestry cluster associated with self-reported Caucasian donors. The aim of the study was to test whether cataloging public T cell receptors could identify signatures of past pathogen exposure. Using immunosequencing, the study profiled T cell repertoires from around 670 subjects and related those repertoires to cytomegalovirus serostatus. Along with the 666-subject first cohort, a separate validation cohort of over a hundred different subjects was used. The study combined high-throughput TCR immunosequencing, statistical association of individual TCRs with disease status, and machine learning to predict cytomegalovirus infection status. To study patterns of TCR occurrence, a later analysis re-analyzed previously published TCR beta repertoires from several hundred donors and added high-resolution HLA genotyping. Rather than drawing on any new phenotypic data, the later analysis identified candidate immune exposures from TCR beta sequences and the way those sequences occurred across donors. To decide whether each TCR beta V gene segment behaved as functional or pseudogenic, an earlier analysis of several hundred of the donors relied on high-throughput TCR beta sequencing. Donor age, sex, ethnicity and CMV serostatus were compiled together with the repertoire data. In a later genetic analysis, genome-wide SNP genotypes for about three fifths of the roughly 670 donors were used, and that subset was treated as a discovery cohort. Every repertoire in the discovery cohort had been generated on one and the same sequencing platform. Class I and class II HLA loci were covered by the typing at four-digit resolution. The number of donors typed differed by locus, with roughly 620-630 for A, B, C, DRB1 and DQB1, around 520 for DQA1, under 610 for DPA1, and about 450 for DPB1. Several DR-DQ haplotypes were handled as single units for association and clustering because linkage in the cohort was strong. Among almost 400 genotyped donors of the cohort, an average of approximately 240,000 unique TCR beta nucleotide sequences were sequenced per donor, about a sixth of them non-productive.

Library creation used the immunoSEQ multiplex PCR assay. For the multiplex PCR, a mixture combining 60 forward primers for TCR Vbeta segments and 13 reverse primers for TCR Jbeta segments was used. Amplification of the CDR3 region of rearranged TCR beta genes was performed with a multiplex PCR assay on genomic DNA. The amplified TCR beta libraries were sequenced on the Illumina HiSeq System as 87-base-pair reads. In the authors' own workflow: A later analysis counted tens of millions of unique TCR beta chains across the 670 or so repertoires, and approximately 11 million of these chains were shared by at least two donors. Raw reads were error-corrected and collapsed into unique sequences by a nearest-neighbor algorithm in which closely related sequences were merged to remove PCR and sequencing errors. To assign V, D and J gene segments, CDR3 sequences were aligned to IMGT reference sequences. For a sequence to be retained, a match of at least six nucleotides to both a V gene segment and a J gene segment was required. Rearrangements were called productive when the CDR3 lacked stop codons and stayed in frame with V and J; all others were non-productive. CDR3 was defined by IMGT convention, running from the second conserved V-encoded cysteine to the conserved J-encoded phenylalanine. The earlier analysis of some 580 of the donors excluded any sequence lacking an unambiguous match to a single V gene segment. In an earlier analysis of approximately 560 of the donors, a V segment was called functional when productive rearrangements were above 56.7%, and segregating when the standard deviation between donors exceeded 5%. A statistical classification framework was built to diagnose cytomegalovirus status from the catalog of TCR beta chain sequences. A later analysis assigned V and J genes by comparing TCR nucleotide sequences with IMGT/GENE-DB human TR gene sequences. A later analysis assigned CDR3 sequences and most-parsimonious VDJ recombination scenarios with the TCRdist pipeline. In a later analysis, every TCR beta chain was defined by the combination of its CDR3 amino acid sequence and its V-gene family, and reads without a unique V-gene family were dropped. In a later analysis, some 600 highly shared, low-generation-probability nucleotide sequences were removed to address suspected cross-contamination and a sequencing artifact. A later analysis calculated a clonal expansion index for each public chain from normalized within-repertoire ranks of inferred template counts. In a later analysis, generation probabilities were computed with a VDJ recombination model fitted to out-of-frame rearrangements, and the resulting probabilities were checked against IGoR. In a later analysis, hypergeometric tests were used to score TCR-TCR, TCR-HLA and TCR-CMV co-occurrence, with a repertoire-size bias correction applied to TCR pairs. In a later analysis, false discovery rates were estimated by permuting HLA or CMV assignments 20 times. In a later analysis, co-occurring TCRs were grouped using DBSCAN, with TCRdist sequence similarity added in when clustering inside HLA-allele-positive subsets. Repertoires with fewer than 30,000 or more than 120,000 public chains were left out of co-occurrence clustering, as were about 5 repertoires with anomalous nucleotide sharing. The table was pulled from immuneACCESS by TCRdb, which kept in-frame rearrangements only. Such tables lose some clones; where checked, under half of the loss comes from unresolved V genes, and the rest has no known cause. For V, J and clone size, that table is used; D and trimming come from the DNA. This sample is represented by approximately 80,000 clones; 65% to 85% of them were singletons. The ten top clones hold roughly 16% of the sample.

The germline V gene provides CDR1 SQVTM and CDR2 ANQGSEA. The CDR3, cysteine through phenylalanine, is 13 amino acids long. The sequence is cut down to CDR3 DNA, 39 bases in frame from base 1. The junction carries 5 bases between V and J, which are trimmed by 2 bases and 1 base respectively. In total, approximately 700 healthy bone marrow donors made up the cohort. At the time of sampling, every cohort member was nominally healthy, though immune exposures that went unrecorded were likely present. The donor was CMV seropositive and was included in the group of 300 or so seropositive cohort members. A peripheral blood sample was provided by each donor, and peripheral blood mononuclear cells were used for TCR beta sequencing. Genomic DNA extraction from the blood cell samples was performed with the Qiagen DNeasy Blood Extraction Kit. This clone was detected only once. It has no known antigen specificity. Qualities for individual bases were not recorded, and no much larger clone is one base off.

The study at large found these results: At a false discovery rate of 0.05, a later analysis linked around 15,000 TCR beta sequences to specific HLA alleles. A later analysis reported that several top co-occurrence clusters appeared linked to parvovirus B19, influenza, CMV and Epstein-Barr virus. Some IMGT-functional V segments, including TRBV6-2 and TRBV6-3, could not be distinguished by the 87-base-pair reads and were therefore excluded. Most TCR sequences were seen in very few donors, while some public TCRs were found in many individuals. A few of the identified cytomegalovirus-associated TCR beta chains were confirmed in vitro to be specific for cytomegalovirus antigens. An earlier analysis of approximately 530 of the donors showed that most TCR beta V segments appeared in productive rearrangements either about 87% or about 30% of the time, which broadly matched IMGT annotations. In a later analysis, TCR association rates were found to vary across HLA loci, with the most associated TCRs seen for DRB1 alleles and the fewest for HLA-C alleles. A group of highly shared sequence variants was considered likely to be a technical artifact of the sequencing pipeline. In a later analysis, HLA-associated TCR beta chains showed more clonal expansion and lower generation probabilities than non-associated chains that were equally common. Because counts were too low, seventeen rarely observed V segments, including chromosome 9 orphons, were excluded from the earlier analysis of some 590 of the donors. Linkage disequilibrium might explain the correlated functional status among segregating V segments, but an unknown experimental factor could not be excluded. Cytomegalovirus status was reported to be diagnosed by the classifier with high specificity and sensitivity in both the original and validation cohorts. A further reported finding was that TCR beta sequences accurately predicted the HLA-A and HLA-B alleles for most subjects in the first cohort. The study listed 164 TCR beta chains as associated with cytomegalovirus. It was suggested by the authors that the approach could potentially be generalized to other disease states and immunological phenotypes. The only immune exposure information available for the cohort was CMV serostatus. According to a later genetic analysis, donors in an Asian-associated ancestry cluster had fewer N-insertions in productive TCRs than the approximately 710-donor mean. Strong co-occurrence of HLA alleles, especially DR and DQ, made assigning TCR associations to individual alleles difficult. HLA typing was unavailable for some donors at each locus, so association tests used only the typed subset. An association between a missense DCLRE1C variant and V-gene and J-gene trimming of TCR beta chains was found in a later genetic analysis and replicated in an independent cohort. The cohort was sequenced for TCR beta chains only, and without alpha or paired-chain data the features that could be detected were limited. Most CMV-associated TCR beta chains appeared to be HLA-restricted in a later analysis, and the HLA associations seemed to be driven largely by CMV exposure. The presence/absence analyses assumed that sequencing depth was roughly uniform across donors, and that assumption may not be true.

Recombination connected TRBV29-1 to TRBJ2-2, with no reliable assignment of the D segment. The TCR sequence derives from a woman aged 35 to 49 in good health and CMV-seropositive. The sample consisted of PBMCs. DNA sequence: TGCAGCGTTGAACAGGAGAACACCGGGGAGCTGTTTTTT. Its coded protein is CSVEQENTGELFF.